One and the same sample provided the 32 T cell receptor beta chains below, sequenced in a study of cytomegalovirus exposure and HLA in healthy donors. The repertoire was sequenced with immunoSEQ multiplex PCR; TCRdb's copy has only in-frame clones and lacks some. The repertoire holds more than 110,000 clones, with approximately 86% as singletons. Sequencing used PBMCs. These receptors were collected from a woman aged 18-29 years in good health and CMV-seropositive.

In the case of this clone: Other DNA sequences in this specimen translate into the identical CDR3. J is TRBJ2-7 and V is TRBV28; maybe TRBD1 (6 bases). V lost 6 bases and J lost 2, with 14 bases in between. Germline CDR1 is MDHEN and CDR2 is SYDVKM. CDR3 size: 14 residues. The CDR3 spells CASRTGTPTYEQYF. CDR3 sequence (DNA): TGTGCCAGCAGAACGGGGACACCAACCTACGAGCAGTACTTC. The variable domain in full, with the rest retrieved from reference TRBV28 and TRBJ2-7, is DVKVTQSSRYLVKRTGEKVFLECVQDMDHENMFWYRQDPGLGLRLIYFSYDVKMKEKGDIPEGYSVSREKKERFSLILESASTNQTSMYLCASRTGTPTYEQYFGPGTRLTVT.

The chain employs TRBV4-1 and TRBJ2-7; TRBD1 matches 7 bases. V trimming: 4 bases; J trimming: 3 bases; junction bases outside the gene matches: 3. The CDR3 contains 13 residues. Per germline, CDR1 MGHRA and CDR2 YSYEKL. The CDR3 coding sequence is TGCGCCAGCAGCCGCGGACAGGACTACGAGCAGTACTTC. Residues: CASSRGQDYEQYF.

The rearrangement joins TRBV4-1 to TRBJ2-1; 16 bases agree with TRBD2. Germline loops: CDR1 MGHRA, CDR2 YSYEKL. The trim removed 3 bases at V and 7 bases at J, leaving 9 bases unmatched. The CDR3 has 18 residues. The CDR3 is CASSHLGTSGRAGNEQFF. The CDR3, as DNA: TGCGCCAGCAGCCATCTTGGGACTAGCGGGAGGGCCGGAAATGAGCAGTTCTTC.

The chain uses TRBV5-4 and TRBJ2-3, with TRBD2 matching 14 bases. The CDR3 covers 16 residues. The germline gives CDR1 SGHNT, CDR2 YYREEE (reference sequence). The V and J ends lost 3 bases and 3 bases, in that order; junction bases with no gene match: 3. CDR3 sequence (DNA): TGTGCCAGCAGCTGGGGACTAGCGGGAGTAACAGATACGCAGTATTTT. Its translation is CASSWGLAGVTDTQYF.

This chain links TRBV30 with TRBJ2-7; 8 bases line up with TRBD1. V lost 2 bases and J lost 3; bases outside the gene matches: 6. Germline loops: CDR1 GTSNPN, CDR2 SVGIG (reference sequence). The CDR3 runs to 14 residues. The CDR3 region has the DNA TGTGCCTGGAGTCGACAGGGGTGGGTCTACGAGCAGTACTTC. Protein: CAWSRQGWVYEQYF.

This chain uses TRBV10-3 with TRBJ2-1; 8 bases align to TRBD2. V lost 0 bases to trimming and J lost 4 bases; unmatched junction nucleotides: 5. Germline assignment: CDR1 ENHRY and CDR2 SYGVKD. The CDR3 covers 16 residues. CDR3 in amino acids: CAISESKTSAYNEQFF. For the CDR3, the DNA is TGTGCCATCAGTGAGTCCAAGACTAGCGCATACAATGAGCAGTTCTTC.

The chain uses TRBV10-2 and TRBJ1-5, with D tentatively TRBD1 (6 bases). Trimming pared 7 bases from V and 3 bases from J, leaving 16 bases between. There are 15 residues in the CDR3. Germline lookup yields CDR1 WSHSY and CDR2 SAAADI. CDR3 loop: CASNIGTYSNQPQHF. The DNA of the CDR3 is TGCGCCAGCAATATCGGGACATACTCCAATCAGCCCCAGCATTTT.

The CDR3 DNA reads TGTGCCAGCAGCATGCGAGGAGAGCAGTACTTC. Translation: CASSMRGEQYF. The chain joins TRBV5-5 to TRBJ2-7; D is unclear. This CDR3 is 11 amino acids long. Trimming cost V 4 bases and J 7 bases, with 9 bases left between them. The germline CDR1 and CDR2 sequences are SGHKS and YYEKEE (reference sequence).

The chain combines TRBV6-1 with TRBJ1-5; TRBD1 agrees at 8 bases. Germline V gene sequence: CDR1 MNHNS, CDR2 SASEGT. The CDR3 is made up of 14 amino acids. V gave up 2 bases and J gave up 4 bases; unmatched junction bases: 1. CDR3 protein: CASSEQGANQPQHF. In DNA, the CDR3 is TGTGCCAGCAGTGAACAGGGGGCTAATCAGCCCCAGCATTTT.

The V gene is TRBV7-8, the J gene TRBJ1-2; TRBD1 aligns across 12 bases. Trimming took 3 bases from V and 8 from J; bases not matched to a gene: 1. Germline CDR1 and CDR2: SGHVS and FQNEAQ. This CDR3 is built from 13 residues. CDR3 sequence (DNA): TGTGCCAGCAGCTTGGGACAGGGGGCCGGCTACACCTTC. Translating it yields CASSLGQGAGYTF.

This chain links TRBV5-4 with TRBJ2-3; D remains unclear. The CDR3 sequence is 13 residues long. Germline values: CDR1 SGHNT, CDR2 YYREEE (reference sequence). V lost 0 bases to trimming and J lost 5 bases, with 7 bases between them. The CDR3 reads CASSLAGGDTQYF. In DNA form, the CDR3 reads TGTGCCAGCAGCTTGGCCGGTGGAGATACGCAGTATTTT.

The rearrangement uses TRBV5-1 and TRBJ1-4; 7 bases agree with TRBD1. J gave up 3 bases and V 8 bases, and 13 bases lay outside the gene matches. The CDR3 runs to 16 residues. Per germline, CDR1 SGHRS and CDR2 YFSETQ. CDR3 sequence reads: CARGGQDSWANEKLFF. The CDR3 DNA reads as TGCGCCAGGGGAGGACAGGATAGTTGGGCTAATGAAAAACTGTTTTTT.

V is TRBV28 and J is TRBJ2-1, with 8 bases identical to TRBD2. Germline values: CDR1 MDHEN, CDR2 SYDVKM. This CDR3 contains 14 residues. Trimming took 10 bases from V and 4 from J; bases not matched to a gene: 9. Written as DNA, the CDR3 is TGTGCCACCCTCCCGAGCGGGAGTTACAATGAGCAGTTCTTC. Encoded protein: CATLPSGSYNEQFF.

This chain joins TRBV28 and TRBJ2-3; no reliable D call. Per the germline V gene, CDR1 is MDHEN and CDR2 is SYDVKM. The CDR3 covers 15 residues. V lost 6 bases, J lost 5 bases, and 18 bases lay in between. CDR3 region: CASRPTSTRGDTQYF. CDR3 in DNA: TGTGCCAGCAGGCCTACCTCCACCCGCGGAGATACGCAGTATTTT.

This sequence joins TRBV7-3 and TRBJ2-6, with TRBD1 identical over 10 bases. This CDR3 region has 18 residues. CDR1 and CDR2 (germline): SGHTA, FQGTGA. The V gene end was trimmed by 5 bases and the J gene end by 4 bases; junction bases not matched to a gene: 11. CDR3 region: CASSIAGTGVGGANVLTF. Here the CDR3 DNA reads TGTGCCAGCAGCATAGCCGGGACAGGGGTAGGAGGGGCCAACGTCCTGACTTTC.

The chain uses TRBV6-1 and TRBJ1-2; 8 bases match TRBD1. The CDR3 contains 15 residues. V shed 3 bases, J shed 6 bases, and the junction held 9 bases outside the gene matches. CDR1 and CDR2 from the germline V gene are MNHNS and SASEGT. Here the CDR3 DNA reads TGTGCCAGCAGTGAGATGGACAGGGCATCCCATGGCTACACCTTC. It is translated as CASSEMDRASHGYTF.

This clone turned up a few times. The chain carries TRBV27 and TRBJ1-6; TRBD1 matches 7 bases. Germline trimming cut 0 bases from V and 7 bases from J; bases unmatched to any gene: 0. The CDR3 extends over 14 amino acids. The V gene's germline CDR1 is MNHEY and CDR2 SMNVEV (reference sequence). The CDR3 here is CASSLSGGNSPLHF. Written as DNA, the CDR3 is TGTGCCAGCAGTTTATCAGGGGGCAATTCACCCCTCCACTTT.

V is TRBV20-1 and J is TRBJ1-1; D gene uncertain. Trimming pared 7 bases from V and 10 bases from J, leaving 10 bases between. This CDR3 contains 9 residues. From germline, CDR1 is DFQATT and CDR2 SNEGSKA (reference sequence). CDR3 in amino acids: CSDVPPAFF. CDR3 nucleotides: TGCAGTGATGTTCCTCCAGCTTTCTTT.

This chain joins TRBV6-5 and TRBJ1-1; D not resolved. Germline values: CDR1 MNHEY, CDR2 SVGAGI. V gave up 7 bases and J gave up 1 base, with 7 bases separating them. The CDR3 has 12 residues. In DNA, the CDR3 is TGTGCCAGCACGGGATCGAACACTGAAGCTTTCTTT. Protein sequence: CASTGSNTEAFF.

CDR3 nucleotides: TGTGCCAGTAGTATCAAGGTGGGGACAGGCCACCCAACCTACGAGCAGTACTTC. This translates into CASSIKVGTGHPTYEQYF. The chain is built from TRBV19 and TRBJ2-7, with TRBD1 matching 8 bases. V trimming: 3 bases; J trimming: 2 bases; junction bases outside the gene matches: 15. CDR3 length: 18 amino acids. CDR1 is LNHDA, CDR2 SQIVND, per germline (reference sequence).

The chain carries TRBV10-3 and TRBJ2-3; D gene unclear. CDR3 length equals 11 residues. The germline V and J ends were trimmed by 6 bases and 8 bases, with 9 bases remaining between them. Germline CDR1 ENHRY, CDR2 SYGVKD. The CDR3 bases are TGTGCCATCAGGGAGAGTAGTACGCAGTATTTT. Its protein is CAIRESSTQYF.

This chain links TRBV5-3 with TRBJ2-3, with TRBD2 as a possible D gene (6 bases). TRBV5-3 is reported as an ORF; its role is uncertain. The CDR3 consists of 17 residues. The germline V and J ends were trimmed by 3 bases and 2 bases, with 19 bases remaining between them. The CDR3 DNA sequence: TGTGCCAGAAGCTGGCGGGACCGACTCTTAACCACAGATACGCAGTATTTT. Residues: CARSWRDRLLTTDTQYF.

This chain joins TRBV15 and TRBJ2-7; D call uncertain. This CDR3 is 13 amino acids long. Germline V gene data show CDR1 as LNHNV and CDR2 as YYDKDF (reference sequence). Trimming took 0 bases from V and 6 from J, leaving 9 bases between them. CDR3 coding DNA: TGTGCCACCAGCAGAGAGGGCCTGAGCGAGCAGTACTTC. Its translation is CATSREGLSEQYF.

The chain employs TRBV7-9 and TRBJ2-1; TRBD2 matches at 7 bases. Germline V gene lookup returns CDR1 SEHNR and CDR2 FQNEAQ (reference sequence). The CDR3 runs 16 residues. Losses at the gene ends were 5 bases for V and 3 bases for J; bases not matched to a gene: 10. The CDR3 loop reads CASSPKAGPYYNEQFF. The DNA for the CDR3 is TGTGCCAGCAGCCCGAAAGCGGGGCCCTACTACAATGAGCAGTTCTTC. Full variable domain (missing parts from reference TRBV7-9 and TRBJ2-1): DTGVSQNPRHKITKRGQNVTFRCDPISEHNRLYWYRQTLGQGPEFLTYFQNEAQLEKSRLLSDRFSAERPKGSFSTLEIQRTEQGDSAMYLCASSPKAGPYYNEQFFGPGTRLTVL.

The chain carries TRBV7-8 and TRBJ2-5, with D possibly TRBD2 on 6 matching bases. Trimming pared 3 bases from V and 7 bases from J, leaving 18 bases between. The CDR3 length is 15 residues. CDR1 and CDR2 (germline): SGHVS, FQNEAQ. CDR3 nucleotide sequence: TGTGCCAGCAGCTTCCCAGGTCCTCGGAGGGGGACCCAGTACTTC. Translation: CASSFPGPRRGTQYF. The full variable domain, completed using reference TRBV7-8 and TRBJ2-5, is GAGVSQSPRYKVAKRGQDVALRCDPISGHVSLFWYQQALGQGPEFLTYFQNEAQLDKSGLPSDRFFAERPEGSVSTLKIQRTQQEDSAVYLCASSFPGPRRGTQYFGPGTRLLVL.

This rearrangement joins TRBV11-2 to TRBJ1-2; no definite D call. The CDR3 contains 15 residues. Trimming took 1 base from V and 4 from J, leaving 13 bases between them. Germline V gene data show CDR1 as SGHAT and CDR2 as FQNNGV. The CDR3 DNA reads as TGTGCCAGCAGCTTAGGCGGGATTGCGGGCTATGGCTACACCTTC. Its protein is CASSLGGIAGYGYTF.

The DNA for the CDR3 is TGTGCCAGCAGCTTAGTTTGGGGCGCTGGCTACACCTTC. It encodes CASSLVWGAGYTF. J is TRBJ1-2 and V is TRBV7-9, with D possibly being TRBD1 (5 bases). Germline values: CDR1 SEHNR, CDR2 FQNEAQ (reference sequence). The germline V and J ends were trimmed by 1 base and 7 bases, with 10 bases remaining between them. The CDR3 runs to 13 residues. Filled out from reference TRBV7-9 and TRBJ1-2, the complete variable domain reads DTGVSQNPRHKITKRGQNVTFRCDPISEHNRLYWYRQTLGQGPEFLTYFQNEAQLEKSRLLSDRFSAERPKGSFSTLEIQRTEQGDSAMYLCASSLVWGAGYTFGSGTRLTVV.

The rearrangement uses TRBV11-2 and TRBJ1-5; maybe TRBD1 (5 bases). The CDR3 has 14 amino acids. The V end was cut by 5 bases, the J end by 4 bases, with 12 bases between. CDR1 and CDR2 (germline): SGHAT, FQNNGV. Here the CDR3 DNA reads TGTGCCAGCAGCGCGCAGGGCCAAAATCAGCCCCAGCATTTT. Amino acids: CASSAQGQNQPQHF.

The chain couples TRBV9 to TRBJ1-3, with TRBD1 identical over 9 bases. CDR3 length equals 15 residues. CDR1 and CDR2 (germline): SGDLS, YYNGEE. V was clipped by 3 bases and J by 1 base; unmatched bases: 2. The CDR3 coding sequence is TGTGCCAGCAGCGGACAGGGGGGTTCTGGAAACACCATATATTTT. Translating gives CASSGQGGSGNTIYF.

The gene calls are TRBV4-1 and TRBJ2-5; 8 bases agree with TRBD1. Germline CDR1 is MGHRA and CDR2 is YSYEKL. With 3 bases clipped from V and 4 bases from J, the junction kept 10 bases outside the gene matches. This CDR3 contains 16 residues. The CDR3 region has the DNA TGCGCCAGCAGCCACCCCGTCAGGGGGCTGGGAGAGACCCAGTACTTC. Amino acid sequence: CASSHPVRGLGETQYF.

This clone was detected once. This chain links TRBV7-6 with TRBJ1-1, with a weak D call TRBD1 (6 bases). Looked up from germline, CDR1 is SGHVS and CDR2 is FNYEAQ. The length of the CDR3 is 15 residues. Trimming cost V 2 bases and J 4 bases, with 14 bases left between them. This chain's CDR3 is CASSLSGEGVTEAFF. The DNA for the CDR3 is TGTGCCAGCAGCTTATCTGGGGAGGGGGTCACTGAAGCTTTCTTT.

CDR3 bases: TGTGCCAGCAGCGTAGAGGGGAGCGGGAGTCAGGTGTATTTT. It specifies CASSVEGSGSQVYF. The rearrangement links TRBV9 to TRBJ2-3, with 8 positions matching TRBD2. There are 14 residues in the CDR3. Per the germline V gene, CDR1 is SGDLS and CDR2 is YYNGEE. The V gene end was trimmed by 0 bases and the J gene end by 14 bases; junction bases not matched to a gene: 11.